One and the same sample provided the 22 T cell receptor beta chains below, sequenced in a study of identical twins. TCRdb reprocessed the 5' RACE reads via MiXCR and lists one record per CDR3 protein. There are some 500,000 distinct CDR3 sequences in the sample; 9.5% to 10% occur only once, and 2.5% to 3% lies in the top ten. These data also featured in a second study, about yellow fever vaccine responses in identical twins.

Input material: PBMCs. These receptors all come from a woman between 18 and 29 years old in good health.

This rearrangement joins TRBV19 to TRBJ1-1; 8 bases map to TRBD1. The CDR3 sequence is 12 residues long. V lost 11 bases, J lost 4 bases, and 6 bases stayed unmatched. Looked up from germline, CDR1 is LNHDA and CDR2 is SQIVND (reference sequence). CDR3 sequence: CASRGRFTEAFF. The CDR3 DNA reads as TGTGCCTCCAGGGGGCGGTTCACTGAAGCTTTCTTT.

The chain links TRBV28 to TRBJ2-2; perhaps TRBD2 as D (6 bases). CDR1 and CDR2 (germline): MDHEN, SYDVKM. CDR3 length: 15 residues. The V gene lost 6 bases and the J gene lost 2 bases, with 13 bases spanning the gap. The CDR3 reads CASSPWRGNTGELFF. The CDR3 DNA sequence: TGTGCCAGCAGCCCTTGGCGGGGCAACACCGGGGAGCTGTTTTTT.

In this sample, this clonotype turned up a few times. V gene TRBV6-1 combines with J gene TRBJ1-2; TRBD1 is a possible D gene (6 bases). V gave up 8 bases and J gave up 4 bases, with 14 bases separating them. Germline CDR1 and CDR2: MNHNS and SASEGT. The CDR3 is made up of 13 amino acids. The CDR3 DNA is TGTGCCAGCCAGACAGGTTCTGGCTATGGCTACACCTTC. It is translated as CASQTGSGYGYTF.

CDR3 in DNA: TGTGCCAGCAGTCTCACCGGGGCATTCTATGGCTACACCTTC. Its protein is CASSLTGAFYGYTF. The chain employs TRBV12-3 or TRBV12-4 and TRBJ1-2; D perhaps matches TRBD1 (5 bases). The CDR3 has 14 amino acids. Trimming took off 5 bases at V and 4 bases at J, with 14 bases between the two ends.

In its sample, this clonotype was seen many times. V usage is TRBV2 and J usage is TRBJ2-1, with D tentatively TRBD2 (5 bases). Trimming took off 6 bases at V and 0 bases at J, with 6 bases between the two ends. The CDR3 runs to 13 residues. The V gene's germline CDR1 is SNHLY and CDR2 FYNNEI. Here the CDR3 DNA reads TGTGCCAGCAGGAGGGACTCCTACAATGAGCAGTTCTTC. Protein product: CASRRDSYNEQFF.

The rearrangement uses TRBV7-8 and TRBJ1-5; 7 positions match TRBD1. The CDR3 runs to 16 residues. J was trimmed by 1 base and V by 3 bases; bases with no gene match: 6. CDR1 is SGHVS and CDR2 is FQNEAQ in the germline V gene. CDR3 coding DNA: TGTGCCAGCAGCTTCCACAGGGGTGCCAGCAATCAGCCCCAGCATTTT. Protein: CASSFHRGASNQPQHF.

This clonotype was counted at least ten times. The germline gene is not matched at one end of the junction; a read error may be the cause. The CDR3 DNA follows: TGTGCCAGCAGCTTGGGGAATGCGGCCGCCTATAATGAGCAGTTCTTC. It codes for CASSLGNAAAYNEQFF. The chain uses TRBV5-5 and TRBJ2-1, with D unclear. Germline V gene lookup returns CDR1 SGHKS and CDR2 YYEKEE (reference sequence). This CDR3 has 16 residues.

The V call is TRBV2, the J call TRBJ1-2; D gene unclear. Looked up from germline, CDR1 is SNHLY and CDR2 is FYNNEI. V lost 5 bases, J lost 5 bases, and 21 bases lay in between. This CDR3 region has 16 residues. In DNA, the CDR3 is TGTGCCAGCAGTCCGACCGAGACGGTAGCAAGATATGGCTACACCTTC. It codes for CASSPTETVARYGYTF.

V and J are TRBV23-1 and TRBJ2-7; a weak D match, TRBD1 (6 bases). TRBV23-1 belongs to the ORF category, with a function that is uncertain. The V end was cut by 3 bases, the J end by 7 bases, with 13 bases between. The CDR3 consists of 13 residues. The CDR3 spells CASSHKQGKEQYF. CDR3 DNA sequence: TGCGCCAGCAGTCATAAACAGGGAAAAGAGCAGTACTTC.

This clonotype has only a few counts. The chain has TRBV21-1 and TRBJ2-7; TRBD1, the D gene given by the table, was not confirmed from the DNA. TRBV21-1 is a pseudogene segment. The CDR3 runs to 14 residues. CDR3 bases: TGTGCCAGCAGCAAAGTGCCGATCTACGGGCGGCAGTACTTC. Translated, it gives CASSKVPIYGRQYF.

At least ten counts were recorded for this clonotype. This chain joins TRBV12-3 or TRBV12-4 and TRBJ2-5; 8 bases line up with TRBD1. J lost 6 bases, V lost 5 bases, and 8 bases had no gene match. The CDR3 has 14 amino acids. Here the CDR3 reads CASSLGQEEKTQYF. The CDR3 nucleotides are TGTGCCAGCAGTCTGGGACAGGAGGAGAAGACCCAGTACTTC.

This clonotype occurred a few times. The J gene is TRBJ2-1, the V gene TRBV24-1; D call uncertain. CDR3 length: 11 amino acids. Trimming shortened V by 2 bases and J by 5 bases, and 0 bases separated the two germline ends. The V gene's germline CDR1 is KGHDR and CDR2 SFDVKD. The CDR3 region has the DNA TGTGCCACCAGTGATTACAATGAGCAGTTCTTC. It yields the protein CATSDYNEQFF.

The V gene is TRBV12-3 or TRBV12-4, the J gene TRBJ2-7, with 7 bases identical to TRBD1. CDR3 length: 14 amino acids. The trim removed 6 bases at V and 4 bases at J, leaving 9 bases unmatched. This CDR3 reads CASRTSGQIYEQYF. CDR3 in DNA: TGTGCCAGCAGAACGTCGGGACAGATATACGAGCAGTACTTC.

This clonotype turned up a few times. In DNA, the CDR3 is TGTGCCAGCATGACATCCTGGAACTATGGCTACACCTTC. Translated: CASMTSWNYGYTF. The chain uses TRBV6-1 and TRBJ1-2; D gene ambiguous. The CDR3 is made up of 13 amino acids. The germline V and J ends were trimmed by 7 bases and 2 bases, with 11 bases remaining between them. Germline CDR1 MNHNS, CDR2 SASEGT.

The genes are TRBV5-4 and TRBJ2-3; no clear D gene. The V gene lost 4 bases and the J gene lost 4 bases, with 7 bases spanning the gap. Germline-derived CDR1 and CDR2 are SGHNT and YYREEE (reference sequence). The CDR3 sequence is 12 residues long. For the CDR3, the DNA is TGTGCCAGCAGCGGGATCTCAGATACGCAGTATTTT. Translating gives CASSGISDTQYF.

This clonotype was counted between two and nine times. The chain employs TRBV7-2 and TRBJ2-7, with 10 bases fitting TRBD2. This CDR3 is built from 14 residues. V was pared by 3 bases and J by 4 bases, with 3 bases of the junction left unmatched. Germline loops: CDR1 SGHTA, CDR2 FQGNSA. The CDR3 sequence: CASSFVSGGYEQYF. CDR3 nucleotides: TGTGCCAGCAGCTTTGTTAGCGGGGGGTACGAGCAGTACTTC.

This chain connects TRBV29-1 to TRBJ2-7; D is unresolved. Germline loops: CDR1 SQVTM, CDR2 ANQGSEA. The CDR3 has 14 amino acids. The V and J ends lost 0 bases and 2 bases respectively, with 11 bases between them. CDR3 region: CSVEEGSGTYEQYF. The DNA of the CDR3 is TGCAGCGTTGAAGAGGGATCAGGTACCTACGAGCAGTACTTC.

Ten or more counts support this clonotype. V gene TRBV7-8 combines with J gene TRBJ2-5; maybe TRBD1 (6 bases). Germline V gene lookup returns CDR1 SGHVS and CDR2 FQNEAQ. With 4 bases removed from V and 3 bases from J, the gap between germline ends came to 9 bases. The CDR3 spans 13 residues. DNA of the CDR3: TGTGCCAGCAGCTGGGGGCGGGAAGAGACCCAGTACTTC. It specifies CASSWGREETQYF. The full variable domain, rest sourced from reference TRBV7-8 and TRBJ2-5, is GAGVSQSPRYKVAKRGQDVALRCDPISGHVSLFWYQQALGQGPEFLTYFQNEAQLDKSGLPSDRFFAERPEGSVSTLKIQRTQQEDSAVYLCASSWGREETQYFGPGTRLLVL.

The V gene is TRBV5-1, the J gene TRBJ2-4; 7 bases are a match to TRBD2. Trimming took 2 bases from V and 8 from J; bases not matched to a gene: 4. The CDR3 has 13 residues. CDR1 and CDR2 from the germline V gene are SGHRS and YFSETQ. The CDR3 bases are TGCGCCAGCAGCTTCCGCGGGGGAGACATTCAGTACTTC. Translating it yields CASSFRGGDIQYF.

The chain links TRBV10-1 to TRBJ2-5, with D possibly matching TRBD1 (5 bases). This CDR3 has 13 amino acids. Trimming shortened V by 3 bases and J by 2 bases, and 7 bases separated the two germline ends. Germline lookup yields CDR1 WNHNN and CDR2 SYGVQD (reference sequence). This chain's CDR3 is CASSDRQQETQYF. The DNA for the CDR3 is TGCGCCAGCAGTGATCGACAGCAAGAGACCCAGTACTTC.

The gene calls are TRBV3-1 and TRBJ2-7; 7 positions agree with TRBD2. CDR3 size: 18 residues. The V and J ends lost 0 bases and 3 bases, in that order; junction bases with no gene match: 14. The V gene's germline CDR1 is LGHDT and CDR2 YNNKEL (reference sequence). DNA of the CDR3: TGTGCCAGCAGCCAAGAAGTCGTCGGCGGCGGGAGACACTACGAGCAGTACTTC. As protein: CASSQEVVGGGRHYEQYF.

This clonotype was counted ten times or more. V is TRBV4-2 and J is TRBJ2-2; a possible D gene is TRBD2 (7 bases). The V gene's germline CDR1 is LGHNA and CDR2 YNFKEQ. The CDR3 sequence is 18 residues long. Trimming took 3 bases from V and 5 from J, leaving 22 bases between them. The CDR3 coding sequence is TGTGCCAGCAGCCACTTCCTAGGGGGGGAAGCGGGGACCGGGGAGCTGTTTTTT. This codes for CASSHFLGGEAGTGELFF.